A selection of T cell receptor beta chains follows, all from one sample in a study of tumor-infiltrating lymphocytes in primary liver carcinoma. TCRdb re-called the multiplex PCR reads through MiXCR, storing one row per CDR3 protein. This table holds under 45,000 distinct CDR3 sequences, roughly 73% found once. The sequencing input was liver tumor tissue from sampling region 2. The receptors were sampled from a middle-aged man with primary liver carcinoma and hepatitis B virus infection. The CDR3 runs from the conserved cysteine through the conserved F or W. The D gene is left open where the match is weak. Not all rows give a size; the values are once, few, many and, for expanded clones, a class.

J | D | size | V | DNA | CDR3
TRBJ2-3 | TRBD1 | many | TRBV28 | TGTGCCAGCAGATTACAGGGGGTAGATACGCAGTATTTT | CASRLQGVDTQYF
TRBJ2-1 | . | many | TRBV2 | TGTGCCTCCAGCCCCGGGGCAGACCCTTTGAATGAGCAGTTCTTC | CASSPGADPLNEQFF
TRBJ2-7 | . | few | TRBV19 | TGTGCCAGTAGTAGGACAGAATCCGACGAGCAGTACTTC | CASSRTESDEQYF
TRBJ1-3 | TRBD1 | . | TRBV4-2 | TGTGCCAGCAGCCAAGAAGGCTTGACAGGGAGTCGTATTTCCTCTAGAAACACCATATATTTT | CASSQEGLTGSRISSRNTIYF
TRBJ2-2 | . | . | TRBV19 | TGTGCCAGTAGTATGCTGAACACCGGGGAGCTGTTATTT | CASSMLNTGELLF
TRBJ2-3 | . | once | TRBV6-1 | TGTGCCAGTAAGCCCAGCACAAATGCGCAGTATTTT | CASKPSTNAQYF
TRBJ2-6 | . | once | TRBV5-4 | TGTGCCAGGAGCCCCGGGTCTTTCTTCTCTGGGGCCATCGTCCTGACTTTC | CARSPGSFFSGAIVLTF
TRBJ2-3 | . | medium-sized | TRBV5-6 | TGTGCCAGCAGCCCCCTTGGTGATACGCAGTATTTT | CASSPLGDTQYF
TRBJ2-1 | . | . | TRBV11-2 | TGTGCAAGCAGCCCCGGGACTTCTTCCTACAATGAGCGGTCCTTC | CASSPGTSSYNERSF
TRBJ2-6 | TRBD1 | once | TRBV11-2 | TGTGCCAGCAGCGTGGGGGGAGACAGGGGCATTTCCCTCTCTGGCGCTAACGTCCTGACTTTC | CASSVGGDRGISLSGANVLTF
TRBJ2-3 | TRBD2 | many | TRBV28 | TGTGCCAGCACTCCGAGCGGGAGTGGGGGGAGCACAGATACGCAGTATTTT | CASTPSGSGGSTDTQYF
TRBJ1-2 | . | . | TRBV29-1 | TGCAGCGCCCACGGCATAGGGGGAGAGTGCGGCTACACCTTC | CSAHGIGGECGYTF
TRBJ1-1 | . | . | TRBV5-4 | TGTGCCAGCAGATCAGGGCAGGGGACTATTGAAGCTCTGTTT | CASRSGQGTIEALF
TRBJ2-7 | TRBD1 | once | TRBV6-2/TRBV6-3 | TGTGCCAGCAGCCTCCGGGACAGGGCATACGACCAGTACTTC | CASSLRDRAYDQYF
TRBJ2-2 | . | . | TRBV4-2 | TGTGCGGTAGGCATAGCGGACACCGGGGGACTGTTTTTT | CAVGIADTGGLFF
TRBJ1-5 | . | many | TRBV29-1 | TGCAGTGGGGAACAGGCAAATCAGCCCCAGCATTTT | CSGEQANQPQHF
TRBJ1-5 | . | . | TRBV7-8 | TGTTCCAGCAGCTCTATACAGAGAATTGGCAATCAGCCTCAGCATTTT | CSSSSIQRIGNQPQHF
TRBJ1-2 | . | . | TRBV5-1 | TGCGCCAGCGGCTACGACGGGGGAACGGGTTATGGCTACACCTTC | CASGYDGGTGYGYTF
TRBJ2-1 | . | once | TRBV12-3/TRBV12-4 | TGTGCCAGCTGTTTAGTGACTGAGCAGTTCTTC | CASCLVTEQFF
TRBJ2-3 | . | once | TRBV4-3 | TGCGCCAGCAGCCTAGATCATGGCATAGATACGCAGTATTTT | CASSLDHGIDTQYF
TRBJ1-2 | . | . | TRBV6-5 | TGTGCCAGCAATTACTCGTCGACGGGAGGTTACACCTTC | CASNYSSTGGYTF
TRBJ2-1 | TRBD2 | . | TRBV29-1 | TGCAGCGTTAGGACTAGCGGGAGAGGATTTTCGAGTGAGCAATTCTTC | CSVRTSGRGFSSEQFF
TRBJ2-5 | . | . | TRBV12-3/TRBV12-4 | TGTGCCAGCCGAAGCGGGACAGAGACCCAGAACTTC | CASRSGTETQNF
TRBJ1-2 | . | . | TRBV5-1 | TGCGTCAGCAGCCCTTGGACAGAGGGCGATGGTTACACCTTC | CVSSPWTEGDGYTF
TRBJ1-6 | . | . | TRBV5-4 | TGTGCCAGCATCTACGGGACACGGAATTCACCCCCCCACTTT | CASIYGTRNSPPHF
TRBJ1-2 | . | . | TRBV12-3/TRBV12-4 | TGTACCAGCAGTTTTGCAAGGGGTGTAGCTGGCTACACCTTC | CTSSFARGVAGYTF
TRBJ2-3 | TRBD2 | . | TRBV13 | TGTGCCAGCAGTCAGGGAGGGAGGGGCGCAGATACGCAGTATTTT | CASSQGGRGADTQYF
TRBJ2-1 | TRBD2 | . | TRBV29-1 | TGCGGCCTTGGACTAGCGGGAGGGTTCTACAATGAACAGTTCTTC | CGLGLAGGFYNEQFF
TRBJ1-5 | . | . | TRBV6-1 | TGTGCCAGCGGTGAAGCGGGGCAGGGCAGTCAGCCCCGGCATTTT | CASGEAGQGSQPRHF
TRBJ2-7 | . | . | TRBV4-1 | TGCGCCAGCAGTCTCCTAGGGGTAGGGGACGACCAGTACTTC | CASSLLGVGDDQYF
TRBJ1-1 | . | . | TRBV7-4 | TGTGCCAGTAGCTCAGTCGGGGGGCGCGGGAGCACTGAAGCTTTCTTT | CASSSVGGRGSTEAFF
TRBJ2-1 | . | . | TRBV11-3 | TGTGCCATAGGCTTAGGCGTCTCGAACAATGAGCAGTTCTTC | CAIGLGVSNNEQFF
TRBJ2-2 | TRBD2 | . | TRBV6-1 | TGTGCCAGCAGTGAAATAGCGGGGGTAAGCACCGGGGAGCTGTCTTTT | CASSEIAGVSTGELSF
TRBJ2-5 | TRBD2 | . | TRBV11-2 | TGTGCCAGCAGTCCTAGCTCAATCCAGGGTACTGGGCGGGAGACCCATGACTTC | CASSPSSIQGTGRETHDF
TRBJ2-1 | . | many | TRBV7-9 | TGTGCCAGCAGCTTAGGCCAGGGGTTCAATGAGCAGTTCTTC | CASSLGQGFNEQFF
TRBJ1-2 | . | once | TRBV6-5 | TGTACTAGCAAAACAAACGAGGGAGGCTACACCTTC | CTSKTNEGGYTF
TRBJ1-6 | . | . | TRBV5-4 | TGTGCCAGCAGCTTGGCCCGGTATGAGAATTCACCCCTCCACTTT | CASSLARYENSPLHF
TRBJ2-5 | . | . | TRBV29-1 | TGCTGCTTTAGGACAGCATCGTATCAAGCGACCCAGTACTTC | CCFRTASYQATQYF
TRBJ2-4 | TRBD2 | . | TRBV11-1 | TGTGTCAGCGGTTTTCCCGGGACTAGCGGGACCAGAAACATTCAGTACTTC | CVSGFPGTSGTRNIQYF
TRBJ1-3 | . | . | TRBV28 | TGTGCCAGCAGTGGAGGATCGGCTGGAAACACCATATATTTT | CASSGGSAGNTIYF
TRBJ2-1 | TRBD2 | many | TRBV7-9 | TGTGCCAGCAGCTCGTCACTAGCGGGGAGCTCCTACAATGAGCAGTTCTTC | CASSSSLAGSSYNEQFF
TRBJ2-1 | . | once | TRBV11-1 | TGTGCCAGTGCACGGAACGTCCTGAGCTCCTACAATGAGTATTTCTTC | CASARNVLSSYNEYFF
TRBJ1-1 | . | . | TRBV5-1 | TGTGCCAGCAGCGCCGCATGGGGCTATACTGAAGCTTTCTTT | CASSAAWGYTEAFF
TRBJ2-7 | . | . | TRBV7-9 | TGTGCCAGCAGCTACGGACAGAGCGAGCAGTACTTC | CASSYGQSEQYF
TRBJ2-1 | TRBD1 | . | TRBV4-2 | TGTACCAGCAGTCACGCCGGGGGACAGGGGAACAATGAACAGTTCTTC | CTSSHAGGQGNNEQFF
TRBJ2-1 | . | . | TRBV24-1 | TGTGCCACCAGTGATCCTAGTAGGAGCTCCTACAATGAGCAGTTCTTC | CATSDPSRSSYNEQFF
TRBJ1-3 | . | . | TRBV11-2 | TGTGCAAGCAGCCCCAGGGTTCGAATTGGAAACACCATATATTTT | CASSPRVRIGNTIYF
TRBJ2-2 | TRBD2 | . | TRBV5-4 | TGTGCCAGCCGCTCGACTAGCGCGAACACCGGGGAGTTGTATTTT | CASRSTSANTGELYF
TRBJ2-2 | . | few | TRBV12-3/TRBV12-4 | TGTGCCATCGCTAACACCGGGGAGCTGTTTTTT | CAIANTGELFF
TRBJ2-4 | . | . | TRBV7-7 | TGTGCTAGCAGCTTAGGACCCAGGGAGGCCAGAAACATTCAGTACTTC | CASSLGPREARNIQYF
TRBJ1-1 | TRBD1 | many | TRBV28 | TGTGCCAGCAGTTTACCGGGACAGGGGGCCACTGAAGCTTTCTTT | CASSLPGQGATEAFF
TRBJ2-7 | . | many | TRBV28 | TGTGCCAGCAGTGAAAACGAGCAGTACTTC | CASSENEQYF
TRBJ2-7 | TRBD2 | medium-sized | TRBV14 | TGTGCCAGCAGCCATACGTCTGGACTAGCGGGAGCCTCCTACGAGCAGTACTTC | CASSHTSGLAGASYEQYF
TRBJ2-3 | . | . | TRBV4-1 | TGTGCCAGCGGCCAAGACGATAGGAGCGCAGATACGCGGTATTTT | CASGQDDRSADTRYF